The rows below give T cell receptor beta chains drawn from one sample of a study of T cell repertoires in cytomegalovirus infection. TCRdb re-analysed the reads in MiXCR, keeping a single row per CDR3 protein. Altogether around 330,000 distinct CDR3 sequences are present, about 17% being singletons, with the ten largest covering about 12%. The sample consisted of PBMCs. The source of these receptors is a human donor in good health (CMV status not recorded). Some clones in this sample may be carry-over from other donors' samples. CDR3s include the opening cysteine and the closing phenylalanine or tryptophan. D genes are given only for firm matches. Rows give clone size only sometimes, using once, few, many, or a class for an expanded clone.

D gene	V gene	clone size	J gene	CDR3 protein	CDR3 DNA
.	TRBV5-4	.	TRBJ2-7	CASSLFGTYEQYF	TGTGCCAGCAGCTTGTTCGGGACCTACGAGCAGTACTTC
TRBD2	TRBV10-3	many	TRBJ2-7	CAITASGGPTYEQYF	TGTGCCATCACAGCAAGCGGGGGTCCAACCTACGAGCAGTACTTC
.	TRBV20-1	few	TRBJ1-3	CSANKESSGNTIYF	TGCAGTGCCAACAAGGAGAGCTCTGGAAACACCATATATTTT
.	TRBV6-6	.	TRBJ1-6	CASSSSPNNSPLHF	TGTGCCAGCAGTTCTTCCCCTAATAATTCACCCCTCCACTTT
.	TRBV4-3	few	TRBJ1-1	CASSQGPGSNTEAFF	TGCGCCAGCAGCCAAGGTCCGGGCTCGAACACTGAAGCTTTCTTT
.	TRBV6-2/TRBV6-3	many	TRBJ1-2	CASKRDGQSGGYTF	TGTGCCAGCAAACGGGACGGACAGTCTGGTGGCTACACCTTC
.	TRBV19	few	TRBJ2-7	CASSPAARDPYEQYF	TGTGCCAGTAGTCCGGCGGCCAGGGATCCCTACGAGCAGTACTTC
TRBD1	TRBV28	many	TRBJ1-3	CASSAAGTGSTGNTIYF	TGTGCCAGCAGTGCGGCCGGGACAGGGTCCACTGGAAACACCATATATTTT
TRBD2	TRBV7-9	many	TRBJ2-7	CASTELAGITYEQYF	TGTGCCAGCACCGAACTAGCGGGGATTACCTACGAGCAGTACTTC
.	TRBV12-3/TRBV12-4	many	TRBJ1-5	CASSLSQPNQPQHF	TGTGCCAGCAGTTTATCTCAGCCCAATCAGCCCCAGCATTTT
TRBD1	TRBV5-1	.	TRBJ2-1	CASSQRTGINEQFF	TGCGCCAGCAGCCAAAGGACAGGGATCAATGAGCAGTTCTTC
.	TRBV6-5	.	TRBJ1-4	CASSYSSRPGEKLFF	TGTGCCAGCAGTTACTCTTCGAGGCCGGGGGAAAAACTGTTTTTT
TRBD1	TRBV11-2	.	TRBJ2-5	CASSFLRDRQETQYF	TGTGCCAGCAGTTTCCTCCGGGACAGACAAGAGACCCAGTACTTC
.	TRBV15	.	TRBJ1-1	CATSRGQNTEAFF	TGTGCCACCAGCAGAGGTCAGAACACTGAAGCTTTCTTT
.	TRBV5-1	.	TRBJ2-7	CASSPRGGGGAYEQYF	TGTGCCAGCAGCCCCCGAGGGGGGGGAGGGGCCTACGAGCAGTACTTC
.	TRBV12-3/TRBV12-4	many	TRBJ1-1	CASSSGSGGTEAFF	TGTGCCAGCAGCTCCGGGAGCGGGGGCACTGAAGCTTTCTTT
.	TRBV6-6	many	TRBJ1-1	CASSYSRSSDLNTEAFF	TGTGCCAGCAGTTACTCGAGGTCAAGCGACCTGAACACTGAAGCTTTCTTT
TRBD1	TRBV19	few	TRBJ2-7	CASSTRGQGANEQYF	TGTGCCAGTAGTACCCGGGGACAGGGGGCGAACGAGCAGTACTTC
.	TRBV18	few	TRBJ2-7	CASSPSGPPYEQYF	TGTGCCAGCTCACCTTCAGGGCCCCCCTACGAGCAGTACTTC
.	TRBV10-3	.	TRBJ2-1	CAISGGISSGGFDEQFF	TGTGCCATCAGTGGAGGTATCTCTTCGGGCGGATTCGATGAGCAGTTCTTC
.	TRBV4-1	.	TRBJ1-1	CASSQQGADTEAFF	TGTGCCAGCAGCCAACAGGGCGCGGATACTGAAGCTTTCTTT
.	TRBV25-1	many	TRBJ2-7	CASSEYFSGDDSYEQYF	TGTGCCAGCAGTGAATATTTTTCAGGGGACGACTCCTACGAGCAGTACTTC
TRBD1	TRBV6-2/TRBV6-3	.	TRBJ1-6	CASSYSRRGSDRGSYNSPLHF	TGTGCCAGCAGTTACTCGAGACGAGGCTCGGACAGGGGCTCCTATAATTCACCCCTCCACTTT
TRBD2	TRBV28	few	TRBJ2-1	CASRAPSGGSYNEQFF	TGTGCCAGCAGAGCACCTAGCGGGGGGTCCTACAATGAGCAGTTCTTC
TRBD1	TRBV10-3	.	TRBJ2-2	CAISVTGTANTGELFF	TGTGCCATCAGTGTCACCGGGACAGCCAACACCGGGGAGCTGTTTTTT
.	TRBV7-9	few	TRBJ2-3	CASSLHVGNTDTQYF	TGTGCCAGCAGCTTACACGTGGGGAACACAGATACGCAGTATTTT
.	TRBV7-3	many	TRBJ1-2	CASSSSPDGYGYTF	TGTGCCAGCAGCTCCTCCCCGGACGGCTATGGCTACACCTTC
.	TRBV19	few	TRBJ1-2	CASKPGVNYGYTF	TGTGCCAGTAAGCCAGGGGTCAACTATGGCTACACCTTC